This T cell receptor (beta chain) originates from a study of OX40 agonist ivuxolimab in advanced cancers. Study-level information: It was permissible to have had prior anti-PD-1, anti-PD-L1 or anti-CTLA-4 therapy, and under 45% had some.

Concerning this clone: The antigen is undetermined.

Study conclusions and caveats: Blood T cells, both CD4+ and CD8+, expanded clonally by week 6 at 0.1 to 3.0 mg/kg.

The germline V gene encodes CDR1 MNHEY and CDR2 SVGAGI. The CDR3 has 15 amino acids. Trimming shortened V by 9 bases and J by 4 bases, and 21 bases separated the two germline ends. Sampling times: baseline, cycle 4 day 1, cycle 7 day 1. Measured with immunoSEQ multiplex PCR; TCRdb has only the in-frame clones, and not every one. The sample lists roughly 20,000 clones, more than 75% occurring once. The material sequenced was CD4+ or CD8+ T cells sorted from blood, taken in a trial of the OX40 agonist ivuxolimab. This sequence was found in an adult with an advanced solid tumor such as melanoma, head and neck, liver or kidney cancer. This chain uses TRBV6-5 with TRBJ1-2, with no clear D. The CDR3 protein is CASTVNWGNSYGYTF. The CDR3 nucleotides are TGTGCCAGTACAGTTAATTGGGGAAACAGCTATGGCTACACCTTC.